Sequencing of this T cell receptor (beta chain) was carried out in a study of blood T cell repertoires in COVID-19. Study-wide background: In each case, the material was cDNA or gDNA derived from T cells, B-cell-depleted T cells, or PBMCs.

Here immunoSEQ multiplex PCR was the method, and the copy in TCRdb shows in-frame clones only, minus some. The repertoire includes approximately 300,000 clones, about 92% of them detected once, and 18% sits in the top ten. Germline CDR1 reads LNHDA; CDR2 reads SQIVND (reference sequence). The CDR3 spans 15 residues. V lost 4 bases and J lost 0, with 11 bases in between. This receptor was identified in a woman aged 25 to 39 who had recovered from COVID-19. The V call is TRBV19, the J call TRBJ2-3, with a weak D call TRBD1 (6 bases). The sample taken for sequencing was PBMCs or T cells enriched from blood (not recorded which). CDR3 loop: CASSTTGFSTDTQYF. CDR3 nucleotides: TGTGCCAGTAGTACCACAGGGTTCAGCACAGATACGCAGTATTTT. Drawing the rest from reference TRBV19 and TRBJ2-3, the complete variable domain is DGGITQSPKYLFRKEGQNVTLSCEQNLNHDAMYWYRQDPGQGLRLIYYSQIVNDFQKGDIAEGYSVSREKKESFPLTVTSAQKNPTAFYLCASSTTGFSTDTQYFGPGTRLTVL.